Sequencing of this T cell receptor beta chain was carried out in a study of Ad26.COV2.S vaccination and SARS-CoV-2 variants. General study results and limits: Possible underestimation of total T cell responses by the TCR breadth and depth analyses was noted.

The table came from immunoSEQ multiplex PCR; TCRdb's copy has only in-frame clones and leaves some out. This table has around 270,000 clones, 87% appearing once. This clone came up once. Its antigen is currently unknown. The treatment here: roughly 19 received Ad26.COV2.S at low or high dose, single or two shots; five or six received placebo; per-sample allocation not given. Repertoires come from day 63 after the first vaccine or placebo injection. The sample consisted of peripheral blood, taken in a trial of Ad26.COV2.S vaccine versus placebo. The sequence was obtained from a person aged 18-60 years who received the Ad26.COV2.S COVID-19 vaccine or a placebo.

Here the CDR3 DNA reads TGTGCCAGCAGGAAAACAGGGTCTGGGGCCAACGTCCTGACTTTC. It encodes CASRKTGSGANVLTF. The chain couples TRBV6-5 to TRBJ2-6; maybe TRBD1 (6 bases). The germline gives CDR1 MNHEY, CDR2 SVGAGI. Deletions cut 6 bases from V and 1 base from J, with 10 bases between. This CDR3 comprises 15 residues.